The subject of this entry is one T cell receptor beta chain. This clone appeared a few times. Its target antigen remains unknown. The input lacks base qualities; no much larger clone sits a single base away. The data were obtained in a study of cytomegalovirus exposure and HLA in healthy donors (TCRdb year 2017). For the wider study: According to an earlier analysis of around 600 of the donors, 150 million to 200 million T cells yielded roughly 100 million unique TCR beta sequences and roughly 280 Gb of sequence data. Roughly 300 gigabases of sequencing data and approximately 80 million unique TCR sequences were included in an early release covering about 700 HLA-typed donors. Among the roughly 410 genotyped donors, 75% to 90% belonged to the genetic ancestry cluster associated with self-reported Caucasian donors. The study aimed to test whether signatures of past pathogen exposure could be identified by cataloging public T cell receptors. Using immunosequencing, the study profiled T cell repertoires from approximately 700 subjects and related those repertoires to cytomegalovirus serostatus. A separate validation cohort of 100 to 150 different subjects was used in addition to the roughly 700-subject first cohort. To predict cytomegalovirus infection status, the study combined high-throughput TCR immunosequencing, statistical association of individual TCRs with disease status, and machine learning. A later analysis re-examined previously published TCR beta repertoires from roughly 650 donors and added high-resolution HLA genotyping to investigate patterns of TCR occurrence. Rather than using new phenotypic data, the later analysis identified candidate immune exposures from TCR beta sequences and from how often those sequences occurred across donors. An earlier analysis of 587 of the donors applied high-throughput TCR beta sequencing to assess whether each TCR beta V gene segment acted as functional or pseudogenic. Alongside the repertoire data, information on donor age, sex, ethnicity and CMV serostatus was compiled. Genome-wide SNP genotypes for about 60% of the roughly 700 donors were used in a later genetic analysis, which treated that subset as a discovery cohort. Every discovery cohort repertoire had been produced on one sequencing platform. Both class I and class II loci were covered by HLA typing, at four-digit resolution. The number of donors typed differed by locus, with 629-630 for A, B, C, DRB1 and DQB1, around 500 for DQA1, 600 to 610 for DPA1, and under 490 for DPB1. Because of strong linkage in the cohort, five DR-DQ haplotypes were treated as single units for association and clustering. Across some 400 genotyped donors of the cohort, an average of roughly 230,000 unique TCR beta nucleotide sequences per donor were sequenced, and roughly a sixth of those sequences were non-productive.

V gives up 2 bases and J gives up 13 bases, and the segment between their germline ends measures 12 bases. The CDR3 numbers 13 residues from cysteine through phenylalanine. The retained sequence is limited to the CDR3, 39 bases, with the frame set at the first base. The germline V gene gives CDR1 as SNHLY and CDR2 as FYNNEI. Broad study findings and their caveats: Compared with equally common non-associated chains, HLA-associated TCR beta chains in a later analysis were more clonally expanded and had lower generation probabilities. In this cohort, only TCR beta chains were sequenced, and detectable features were limited by the absence of alpha or paired-chain data. Linkage disequilibrium might explain the correlated functional status among segregating V segments, but an unknown experimental factor could not be ruled out. It was suggested by the authors that the approach could potentially be generalized to other disease states and immunological phenotypes. In both the original and validation cohorts, the classifier was reported to diagnose cytomegalovirus status with high specificity and sensitivity. The sequencing pipeline was judged likely to have produced a cluster of highly shared sequence variants as a technical artifact. CMV serostatus was the only immune exposure information available for the cohort. According to a later genetic analysis, donors in an Asian-associated ancestry cluster had fewer N-insertions in productive TCRs than the approximately 630-donor mean. Because counts were too low, roughly 18 rarely observed V segments, including chromosome 9 orphons, were left out of the earlier analysis of about 500 of the donors. When HLA alleles, especially DR and DQ, strongly co-occurred, attributing TCR associations to individual alleles was difficult. A further reported finding was that TCR beta sequences accurately predicted the HLA-A and HLA-B alleles for most subjects in the first cohort. In a later genetic analysis, a missense DCLRE1C variant was associated with V-gene and J-gene trimming of TCR beta chains, and the association was replicated in an independent cohort. At a false discovery rate of 0.05, a later analysis linked some 18,000 TCR beta sequences to specific HLA alleles. A later analysis found that TCR association rates varied across HLA loci, with DRB1 alleles showing the most associated TCRs and HLA-C alleles the fewest. Several of the top co-occurrence clusters appeared to be linked to parvovirus B19, influenza, CMV and Epstein-Barr virus, according to a later analysis. Most TCR sequences were observed very rarely across donors, whereas some public TCRs were present in many individuals. A later analysis found that most CMV-associated TCR beta chains appeared HLA-restricted, with HLA associations seemingly driven largely by CMV exposure. An earlier analysis of around 600 of the donors showed that most TCR beta V segments appeared in productive rearrangements either about 90% or about 30% of the time, which broadly matched IMGT annotations. Some IMGT-functional V segments, including TRBV6-2 and TRBV6-3, could not be distinguished by the 87-base-pair reads and were therefore excluded. Roughly uniform sequencing depth across donors was assumed in presence/absence analyses, although this assumption may not hold. Because some donors lacked HLA typing at each locus, the association tests relied only on the typed subset. A total of 150 or so TCR beta chains were listed by the study as associated with cytomegalovirus. Three of the identified cytomegalovirus-associated TCR beta chains were confirmed in vitro to be specific for cytomegalovirus antigens.

Library construction relied on the immunoSEQ multiplex PCR assay. For the multiplex PCR, a mixture combining 60 forward primers for TCR Vbeta segments and 13 reverse primers for TCR Jbeta segments was used. Amplification of the CDR3 region of rearranged TCR beta genes was performed with a multiplex PCR assay on genomic DNA. The Illumina HiSeq System was used to sequence the amplified TCR beta libraries as 87-base-pair reads. From the authors' description of their analysis: In a later analysis, roughly 80 million unique TCR beta chains were counted across the 500 to 700 repertoires, and roughly 11 million of these chains were shared by at least two donors. Raw reads were error-corrected and collapsed into unique sequences with a nearest-neighbor algorithm that merged closely related sequences to remove PCR and sequencing errors. To assign V, D and J gene segments, CDR3 sequences were aligned to IMGT reference sequences. Each retained sequence needed at least a six-nucleotide match to both a V gene segment and a J gene segment. A rearrangement was called productive if the CDR3 had no stop codons and remained in frame with V and J, and every other rearrangement was called non-productive. CDR3 was defined according to IMGT convention as the region running from the second conserved V-encoded cysteine to the conserved J-encoded phenylalanine. In an earlier analysis of some 550 of the donors, sequences lacking an unambiguous match to a single V gene segment were excluded. An earlier analysis of a few hundred of the donors called V segments functional above 56.7% productive rearrangements and segregating when the between-donor standard deviation exceeded 5%. A statistical classification framework was built for diagnosing cytomegalovirus status from the catalog of TCR beta chain sequences. In a later analysis, TCR nucleotide sequences were compared against IMGT/GENE-DB human TR gene sequences so that V and J genes could be assigned. The TCRdist pipeline was used in a later analysis to assign CDR3 sequences and most-parsimonious VDJ recombination scenarios. In a later analysis, every TCR beta chain was defined by the combination of its CDR3 amino acid sequence and its V-gene family, and reads without a unique V-gene family were dropped. To address suspected cross-contamination and a sequencing artifact, a later analysis removed over 500 highly shared, low-generation-probability nucleotide sequences. In a later analysis, a clonal expansion index was calculated for each public chain from normalized within-repertoire ranks of inferred template counts. In a later analysis, generation probabilities were computed with a VDJ recombination model fitted to out-of-frame rearrangements, and the resulting probabilities were checked against IGoR. A later analysis scored TCR-TCR, TCR-HLA and TCR-CMV co-occurrence with hypergeometric tests, applying a repertoire-size bias correction to TCR pairs. False discovery rates were estimated in a later analysis by permuting HLA or CMV assignments 20 times. In a later analysis, co-occurring TCRs were grouped using DBSCAN, with TCRdist sequence similarity added in when clustering inside HLA-allele-positive subsets. Repertoires with fewer than 30,000 or more than 120,000 public chains were left out of co-occurrence clustering, as were about 5 repertoires with anomalous nucleotide sharing. In TCRdb, the immuneACCESS table is reduced to in-frame sequences with V and J assigned. These tables do not hold every clone; where another copy was compared, an unresolved V gene accounts for under half, and the others remain unexplained. V, J and clone size reflect that table, while D and trimming were determined from the DNA. This sample has about 65,000 clones in its table, and 62% of those were observed once. The ten most abundant clones make up 2.5% to 3% of the sample.

The cohort consisted of 600 or so healthy bone marrow donors. All cohort members were sampled while nominally healthy, although unrecorded immune exposures were likely present. The donor tested CMV seronegative and was one of the 352 seronegative cohort members. Every donor gave a peripheral blood sample, and the peripheral blood mononuclear cells from that sample were used for TCR beta sequencing. The Qiagen DNeasy Blood Extraction Kit was used to extract genomic DNA from the blood cell samples. The V gene is TRBV2 and the J gene is TRBJ1-6; TRBD1 might be the D gene, on 5 matching bases. The sequenced sample was PBMCs. This sequence originates from a man aged 25 to 45 in good health and CMV-seronegative. The CDR3 protein is CASSEFGPGPLHF. The bases are TGTGCCAGCAGTGAATTCGGCCCAGGGCCCCTCCACTTT. Reference TRBV2 and TRBJ1-6 genes cover what lies past the CDR3, so the full variable domain is EPEVTQTPSHQVTQMGQEVILRCVPISNHLYFYWYRQILGQKVEFLVSFYNNEISEKSEIFDDQFSVERPDGSNFTLKIRSTKLEDSAMYFCASSEFGPGPLHFGNGTRLTVT.